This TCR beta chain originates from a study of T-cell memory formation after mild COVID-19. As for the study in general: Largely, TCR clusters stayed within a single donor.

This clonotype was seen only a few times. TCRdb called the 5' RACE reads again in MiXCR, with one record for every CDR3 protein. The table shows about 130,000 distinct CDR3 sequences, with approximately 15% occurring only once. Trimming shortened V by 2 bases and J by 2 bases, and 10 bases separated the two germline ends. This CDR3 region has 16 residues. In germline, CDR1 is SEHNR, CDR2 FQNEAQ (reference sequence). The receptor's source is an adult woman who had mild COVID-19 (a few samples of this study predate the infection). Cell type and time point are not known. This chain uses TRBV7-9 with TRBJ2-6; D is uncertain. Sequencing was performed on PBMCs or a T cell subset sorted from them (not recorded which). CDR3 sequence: CASSLSGKTGANVLTF. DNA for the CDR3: TGTGCCAGCAGCTTATCTGGGAAAACTGGGGCCAACGTCCTGACTTTC.